The 29 T cell receptor beta chains presented below share a single source sample, sequenced in a study of T cell changes during pregnancy in multiple sclerosis. Only in-frame clones appear in the TCRdb table, and some are missing; sequencing was by immunoSEQ multiplex PCR. The profile covers roughly 100,000 clones, with 85% to 95% appearing a single time and less than 2% taken by the ten largest. The sample consisted of peripheral blood, taken after pregnancy. These receptors all come from a female donor with multiple sclerosis, enrolled in a pregnancy study.

This clone was seen only a few times. The chain couples TRBV6-5 to TRBJ1-1, with a weak D call TRBD1 (6 bases). Deletions cut 5 bases from V and 1 base from J, with 11 bases between. CDR3 length: 14 amino acids. Germline CDR1 MNHEY, CDR2 SVGAGI. The CDR3 protein is CASSGRGANTEAFF. DNA for the CDR3: TGTGCCAGCAGTGGGAGGGGGGCGAACACTGAAGCTTTCTTT.

The V call is TRBV27, the J call TRBJ2-1, with 7 bases lining up with TRBD2. Germline V gene data show CDR1 as MNHEY and CDR2 as SMNVEV (reference sequence). The CDR3 contains 14 residues. The J segment lost 3 bases and the V segment lost 5 bases, leaving 4 bases of the junction unmatched. The CDR3 loop is CASSPLAVYNEQFF. The CDR3 nucleotides are TGTGCCAGCAGTCCTCTAGCGGTCTACAATGAGCAGTTCTTC.

V and J are TRBV4-2 and TRBJ1-3, with no clear D. Germline CDR1 is LGHNA and CDR2 is YNFKEQ. V lost 1 base, J lost 0 bases, and 4 bases lay in between. The CDR3 totals 14 residues. The CDR3 region is CASSQGHSGNTIYF. In DNA, the CDR3 is TGTGCCAGCAGCCAAGGACACTCTGGAAACACCATATATTTT.

The sample holds a few counts of this clone. The DNA for the CDR3 is TGTGCCAGCAGCCCTTTTCAGGGGGCGGTCGAGCAGTACTTC. Residues: CASSPFQGAVEQYF. The genes are TRBV14 and TRBJ2-7, with 8 bases aligning to TRBD1. After removal of 4 bases from V and 6 bases from J, the junction contained 8 bases not matched to a gene. The CDR3 is 14 residues long. The germline V gene encodes CDR1 SGHDN and CDR2 FVKESK.

In the case of this clone: The sample contains more than one DNA sequence encoding this CDR3. The rearrangement links TRBV6-5 to TRBJ1-1; D may be TRBD1 (6 bases). This CDR3 is 14 amino acids long. Germline CDR1 and CDR2: MNHEY and SVGAGI. V lost 3 bases to trimming and J lost 1 base, with 9 bases between them. The CDR3 DNA sequence: TGTGCCAGCAGTTATTCAGGGGAGAACACTGAAGCTTTCTTT. Translated, it gives CASSYSGENTEAFF.

The V and J genes are TRBV5-4 and TRBJ1-3, with TRBD1 matching 12 bases. V shed 0 bases and J 0 bases; nucleotides not matched to a gene: 4. This CDR3 is built from 18 residues. Per germline, CDR1 SGHNT and CDR2 YYREEE (reference sequence). CDR3 nucleotides: TGTGCCAGCAGCTTGGGGGGACAGGGGGCGATCTCTGGAAACACCATATATTTT. Translating gives CASSLGGQGAISGNTIYF.

This chain joins TRBV25-1 and TRBJ1-5, with D tentatively TRBD1 (6 bases). The CDR3 is 14 amino acids. The V and J ends lost 6 bases and 0 bases respectively, with 9 bases between them. Germline V gene sequence: CDR1 MGHDK, CDR2 SYGVNS. CDR3 bases: TGTGCCAGCAGCAGGACAGATAGCAATCAGCCCCAGCATTTT. It yields the protein CASSRTDSNQPQHF.

The chain has TRBV30 and TRBJ1-5, with D perhaps matching TRBD1 (5 bases). V was pared by 2 bases and J by 5 bases, with 10 bases between. The CDR3 is 13 residues long. Germline V gene data show CDR1 as GTSNPN and CDR2 as SVGIG (reference sequence). The CDR3 nucleotides are TGTGCCTGGAGTTCCAAGGGGCATCAGCCCCAGCATTTT. It codes for CAWSSKGHQPQHF. Full variable domain (rest looked up from reference TRBV30 and TRBJ1-5): SQTIHQWPATLVQPVGSPLSLECTVEGTSNPNLYWYRQAAGRGLQLLFYSVGIGQISSEVPQNLSASRPQDRQFILSSKKLLLSDSGFYLCAWSSKGHQPQHFGDGTRLSIL.

This clone occurred once. This sequence joins TRBV29-1 and TRBJ2-3, with 9 nucleotides matching TRBD2. With V trimmed by 4 bases and J by 5 bases, 4 bases remained unmatched. The CDR3 has 13 amino acids. The germline CDR1 and CDR2 sequences are SQVTM and ANQGSEA. The CDR3 region is CSVGGRAQDTQYF. The CDR3 nucleotides are TGCAGCGTTGGCGGGAGGGCCCAAGATACGCAGTATTTT.

V gene TRBV28 combines with J gene TRBJ1-3; TRBD1 aligns across 8 bases. V lost 4 bases to trimming and J lost 2 bases; unmatched junction nucleotides: 7. The germline CDR1 and CDR2 sequences are MDHEN and SYDVKM. This CDR3 contains 16 residues. In nucleotides, the CDR3 is TGTGCCAGCAGTTCAGGTACAGGGGGAACTGGAAACACCATATATTTT. Protein product: CASSSGTGGTGNTIYF.

Of note for this clone: Lacking the conserved final phenylalanine or tryptophan, this CDR3 likely reflects a read error. The DNA is omitted, as the CDR3 cannot be located on it reliably, and the CDR3 follows TCRdb's listing. V gene TRBV27 combines with J gene TRBJ2-7; the D call in the table, TRBD2, was not verified against the DNA. Germline V lookup: CDR1 MNHEY, CDR2 SMNVEV (reference sequence). The CDR3 length is 9 residues, termini included. CDR3 in amino acids: CARPLRDLD.

The chain joins TRBV7-9 to TRBJ2-1; D might be TRBD1 (6 bases). Germline assignment: CDR1 SEHNR and CDR2 FQNEAQ (reference sequence). V gave up 4 bases and J gave up 5 bases, with 12 bases separating them. The CDR3 is 14 residues long. The CDR3 loop reads CASSSQTGNNEQFF. The CDR3 DNA is TGTGCCAGCAGCTCCCAGACAGGAAACAATGAGCAGTTCTTC.

This clone was seen only once. The chain joins TRBV30 to TRBJ1-2; D may be TRBD1 (5 bases). CDR1 GTSNPN and CDR2 SVGIG come from the germline V gene (reference sequence). The CDR3 consists of 14 residues. V lost 1 base to trimming and J lost 6 bases, with 15 bases between them. The CDR3 nucleotides are TGTGCCTGGAGTGCCGGGACTCAAGCAGATGGCTACACCTTC. Translation gives CAWSAGTQADGYTF.

V and J are TRBV27 and TRBJ1-2; 10 bases are a match to TRBD1. The CDR3 runs to 13 residues. The germline V gene has CDR1 MNHEY and CDR2 SMNVEV (reference sequence). The junction had 3 bases not matched to a gene; V was cut back by 5 bases and J by 6 bases. The CDR3 sequence is CASSRDRGHGYTF. CDR3 coding DNA: TGTGCCAGCAGTCGGGACAGGGGCCATGGCTACACCTTC.

J is TRBJ1-1 and V is TRBV27; no reliable D call. The germline CDR1 and CDR2 sequences are MNHEY and SMNVEV (reference sequence). This CDR3 has 14 amino acids. V was trimmed by 4 bases and J by 4 bases, leaving 13 bases between them. In DNA form, the CDR3 reads TGTGCCAGCAGTTGGAGCACTTCGGGCACTGAAGCTTTCTTT. As protein: CASSWSTSGTEAFF.

The genes are TRBV5-4 and TRBJ2-7; the D gene is possibly TRBD2 (6 bases). The germline CDR1 and CDR2 sequences are SGHNT and YYREEE (reference sequence). The CDR3 is made up of 15 amino acids. Trimming stripped 0 bases from V and 2 bases from J, with 12 bases between. The CDR3 loop reads CASSLGSGRTYEQYF. Here the CDR3 DNA reads TGTGCCAGCAGCTTGGGATCCGGGAGAACCTACGAGCAGTACTTC.

In this sample, this clone turned up once. The chain has TRBV10-3 and TRBJ1-2; D is undetermined. Between the trimmed V and J ends, which lost 3 bases and 4 bases, there was a span of 12 bases. Per the germline V gene, CDR1 is ENHRY and CDR2 is SYGVKD. The CDR3 is 14 residues long. CDR3 bases: TGTGCCATCAGTGATCCCGCGAGCGTCTATGGCTACACCTTC. This translates into CAISDPASVYGYTF.

The V call is TRBV6-1, the J call TRBJ2-1, with no clear D. Germline values: CDR1 MNHNS, CDR2 SASEGT. The CDR3 consists of 11 residues. V was pared by 5 bases and J by 4 bases, with 3 bases between. The CDR3 loop is CASSPYNEQFF. In nucleotides, the CDR3 is TGTGCCAGCAGTCCGTACAATGAGCAGTTCTTC.

This clone was seen only a few times. The chain couples TRBV6-5 to TRBJ1-1, with D hard to call. The germline V and J ends were trimmed by 2 bases and 1 base, with 5 bases remaining between them. In germline, CDR1 is MNHEY, CDR2 SVGAGI. The CDR3 covers 13 residues. The DNA for the CDR3 is TGTGCCAGCAGTTACGGGAGGAACACTGAAGCTTTCTTT. Its protein is CASSYGRNTEAFF.

The chain couples TRBV4-1 to TRBJ1-2; 8 bases fit TRBD1. Germline V gene lookup returns CDR1 MGHRA and CDR2 YSYEKL. This CDR3 is built from 17 residues. V lost 1 base to trimming and J lost 7 bases; unmatched junction nucleotides: 14. The CDR3 spells CASSQADQGARRGGYTF. The CDR3 bases are TGCGCCAGCAGCCAAGCCGACCAGGGGGCGCGACGAGGTGGCTACACCTTC.

The chain uses TRBV5-6 and TRBJ2-6; tentative D call: TRBD1 (6 bases). Germline V CDR1 and CDR2: SGHDT, YYEEEE. CDR3 size: 19 residues. V lost 1 base to trimming and J lost 0 bases, with 17 bases between them. CDR3 residues: CASSLLFPGHTSGANVLTF. CDR3 DNA: TGTGCCAGCAGCTTGCTGTTTCCGGGACACACCTCTGGGGCCAACGTCCTGACTTTC.

J is TRBJ1-5 and V is TRBV7-8; 11 bases are shared with TRBD1. Germline-derived CDR1 and CDR2 are SGHVS and FQNEAQ. Losses at the gene ends were 4 bases for V and 2 bases for J; bases not matched to a gene: 10. The CDR3 totals 18 residues. This chain's CDR3 is CASSSTGTGGMGNQPQHF. DNA of the CDR3: TGTGCCAGCAGCTCCACCGGGACAGGGGGAATGGGCAATCAGCCCCAGCATTTT.

In DNA, the CDR3 is TGTGCCAGCAGTCTAGGACAGGGGGCGCACGAAGGCTACACCTTC. Translating it yields CASSLGQGAHEGYTF. V usage is TRBV7-3 and J usage is TRBJ1-2, with 11 bases lining up with TRBD1. Germline CDR1 and CDR2: SGHTA and FQGTGA. The CDR3 consists of 15 residues. V lost 6 bases, J lost 8 bases, and 11 bases stayed unmatched. The variable domain in full, completed from reference TRBV7-3 and TRBJ1-2, reads GAGVSQTPSNKVTEKGKYVELRCDPISGHTALYWYRQSLGQGPEFLIYFQGTGAADDSGLPNDRFFAVRPEGSVSTLKIQRTERGDSAVYLCASSLGQGAHEGYTFGSGTRLTVV.

The rearrangement links TRBV19 to TRBJ2-1, with 15 bases that match TRBD2. Trimming removed 3 bases from V and 6 bases from J; junction bases left unmatched: 3. There are 16 residues in the CDR3. In germline, CDR1 is LNHDA, CDR2 SQIVND (reference sequence). CDR3 coding DNA: TGTGCCAGTAGTATTCGGACTAGCGGGAGGGCCAATGAGCAGTTCTTC. Encoded protein: CASSIRTSGRANEQFF.

The chain is built from TRBV30 and TRBJ2-5; D possibly corresponds to TRBD2 (7 bases). The V end lost 4 bases, the J end lost 3 bases, and 18 bases lay between the germline ends. This CDR3 region has 15 residues. Germline V lookup: CDR1 GTSNPN, CDR2 SVGIG (reference sequence). The CDR3 coding sequence is TGTGCCTGGACAGGGGCTGAGGGGGGGGAAGAGACCCAGTACTTC. Translation: CAWTGAEGGEETQYF. Complete variable domain (other parts from reference TRBV30 and TRBJ2-5): SQTIHQWPATLVQPVGSPLSLECTVEGTSNPNLYWYRQAAGRGLQLLFYSVGIGQISSEVPQNLSASRPQDRQFILSSKKLLLSDSGFYLCAWTGAEGGEETQYFGPGTRLLVL.

This clone occurred once. The chain links TRBV11-2 to TRBJ2-5; 7 nucleotides line up with TRBD1. V shed 3 bases and J 2 bases; nucleotides not matched to a gene: 6. The V gene's germline CDR1 is SGHAT and CDR2 FQNNGV. The CDR3 is 15 amino acids. This CDR3 reads CASSLYQTGQETQYF. In DNA, the CDR3 is TGTGCCAGCAGCTTGTACCAGACAGGGCAAGAGACCCAGTACTTC.

The chain links TRBV6-6 to TRBJ2-5; maybe TRBD1 (5 bases). Per the germline V gene, CDR1 is MNHNY and CDR2 is SVGAGI (reference sequence). The CDR3 runs 16 residues. V shed 0 bases and J shed 7 bases, with 18 bases lying between them. The CDR3 is CASSYSRGAPNVTQYF. In DNA form, the CDR3 reads TGTGCCAGCAGTTACTCTAGGGGCGCCCCAAACGTGACCCAGTACTTC.

CDR3 nucleotides: TGTGCCAGCAGACTTAGCGGGAGTAAAAACGAGCAGTACTTC. Protein: CASRLSGSKNEQYF. V gene TRBV6-5 combines with J gene TRBJ2-7, with 9 bases identical to TRBD2. The germline CDR1 and CDR2 sequences are MNHEY and SVGAGI. Trimming at V came to 6 bases and at J to 5 bases, leaving 8 bases not matched to a gene. The CDR3 is 14 residues long.

The rearrangement uses TRBV4-1 and TRBJ1-5, with TRBD1 as a possible D gene (6 bases). Germline V gene data show CDR1 as MGHRA and CDR2 as YSYEKL. Trimming took off 1 base at V and 5 bases at J, with 15 bases between the two ends. The CDR3 covers 16 residues. The CDR3 protein is CASSQVNRDDYQPQHF. CDR3 DNA: TGCGCCAGCAGCCAAGTTAACAGGGATGATTATCAGCCCCAGCATTTT.